This section outlines one T cell receptor beta chain sequence together with its context. This specimen belongs to a study of control samples from healthy donors and cancer patients. Produced via immunoSEQ multiplex PCR; TCRdb's table is partial and in-frame only. The table lists 130,000 or so clones, around nine tenths of them singletons. This clonotype was obtained from a man younger than 40 in good health. Sequencing was done on a sample of blood.

The CDR3 sequence: CASSSGGGGYQPQHF. The CDR3 DNA sequence: TGTGCCAGCAGTTCCGGTGGCGGGGGGTATCAGCCCCAGCATTTT. V is TRBV6-5 and J is TRBJ1-5, with D perhaps matching TRBD1 (5 bases). The germline gives CDR1 MNHEY, CDR2 SVGAGI. The CDR3 is 15 amino acids. The V gene lost 4 bases and the J gene lost 5 bases, with 15 bases spanning the gap.